The 3 T cell receptor beta chains below come from one sample, sequenced in a study of blood T cells in healthy people across ages. A second PCR of about 7 to 12 cycles used a sample-barcoded 5' primer and a J-beta primer mix. Each CDR3 protein is one row after TCRdb ran MiXCR on the 5' RACE reads. The table lists around 800,000 distinct CDR3 sequences, approximately 55% of them singletons. Material for sequencing was blood. The origin of the receptors is an elderly man in good health.

The CDR3: CASSSHPKETQYF. For the CDR3, the DNA is TGCGCCAGCAGCTCGCACCCGAAAGAGACCCAGTACTTC. The chain has TRBV5-1 and TRBJ2-5; D not resolved. Per the germline V gene, CDR1 is SGHRS and CDR2 is YFSETQ. CDR3 length: 13 residues. V lost 3 bases and J 3 bases, leaving 9 bases between the germline ends.

This clonotype was seen once. J is TRBJ2-1 and V is TRBV6-1; 8 bases are shared with TRBD2. Germline CDR1 is MNHNS and CDR2 is SASEGT. This CDR3 region has 14 residues. Trimming took 4 bases from V and 8 from J; bases not matched to a gene: 7. The CDR3 spells CASSAGGLRDEQFF. The CDR3 DNA is TGTGCCAGCAGTGCGGGAGGGCTCCGTGATGAGCAGTTCTTC.

The rearrangement uses TRBV27 and TRBJ1-6; 7 nucleotides line up with TRBD1. CDR1 is MNHEY, CDR2 SMNVEV, per germline (reference sequence). This CDR3 spans 16 amino acids. Trimming removed 4 bases from V and 4 bases from J; junction bases left unmatched: 7. The CDR3 here is CASSSYRGPYNSPLHF. CDR3 DNA: TGTGCCAGCAGTTCGTACAGGGGCCCTTATAATTCACCCCTCCACTTT.